The present TCR beta chain was sequenced within a study of blood T cell repertoires in COVID-19. Study-wide context: Nucleic acid was either cDNA or gDNA, and it came from T cells, B-cell-depleted T cells, or PBMCs.

Individuals aged roughly 18 to 95 years were recruited from some 26 US areas. Cohort allocation depended upon clinical history that participants reported. Clones were sequenced by immunoSEQ multiplex PCR, and TCRdb holds only the in-frame ones, with some missing. The sample includes a few hundred thousand clones, around 84% of them seen just once. The sequence came from a young man with acute COVID-19. What was sequenced was PBMCs or T cells enriched from blood (not recorded which).

The CDR3 DNA reads as TGTGCCAGCTCACCGGGACTAAACATTAACACCGGGGAGCTGTTTTTT. Translated: CASSPGLNINTGELFF. V usage is TRBV18 and J usage is TRBJ2-2; TRBD2 aligns across 7 bases. CDR1 and CDR2 from the germline V gene are KGHSH and LQKENI. The CDR3 runs 16 residues. The V and J ends lost 3 bases and 2 bases, in that order; junction bases with no gene match: 6.